A single sample is the source of the 13 T cell receptor beta chains below, sequenced in a study of regulatory T cells in long-lasting Graves disease. Arm-PCR of CDR3 regions with iRepertoire HTBI primers generated TCR beta libraries. One entry per CDR3 protein results from TCRdb running MiXCR on the multiplex PCR reads. Of 430,000 or so distinct CDR3 sequences listed, 21% are singletons. The time point is: persistent/refractory GD, antithyroid drugs over 5 years with positive TRAb. Extracted PBMC RNA gave rise to the TCR library. The sample in question was peripheral blood mononuclear cells (PBMCs), obtained when the disease was refractory, from a patient treated with antithyroid drugs. The receptors derive from a female donor with Graves disease.

The chain links TRBV4-2 to TRBJ2-2; D possibly matches TRBD1 or TRBD2 (6 bases each). V was trimmed by 2 bases and J by 0 bases, leaving 16 bases between them. The CDR3 length is 18 residues. Germline CDR1 and CDR2: LGHNA and YNFKEQ. The CDR3 protein is CASSQLGGGNANTGELFF. The CDR3 nucleotides read TGTGCCAGCAGCCAACTTGGGGGCGGGAACGCGAACACCGGGGAGCTGTTTTTT.

In this sample, this clonotype turned up a few times. This chain links TRBV28 with TRBJ1-3, with TRBD1 identical over 9 bases. V was clipped by 5 bases and J by 7 bases; unmatched bases: 3. CDR1 and CDR2 (germline): MDHEN, SYDVKM. This CDR3 has 13 amino acids. The CDR3 region has the DNA TGTGCCAGCAGTCGGGACAGGGTGAACACCATATATTTT. Translated, it gives CASSRDRVNTIYF.

J is TRBJ2-2 and V is TRBV19; 7 bases fit TRBD1. V lost 6 bases to trimming and J lost 5 bases; unmatched junction nucleotides: 6. Germline loops: CDR1 LNHDA, CDR2 SQIVND (reference sequence). The CDR3 covers 14 residues. The CDR3 protein is CASSGTALTGELFF. CDR3 nucleotides: TGTGCCAGTAGCGGGACAGCCTTAACCGGGGAGCTGTTTTTT. The full variable domain, in which reference TRBV19 and TRBJ2-2 provide the parts outside the CDR3, is DGGITQSPKYLFRKEGQNVTLSCEQNLNHDAMYWYRQDPGQGLRLIYYSQIVNDFQKGDIAEGYSVSREKKESFPLTVTSAQKNPTAFYLCASSGTALTGELFFGEGSRLTVL.

This clonotype came up a few times. V and J are TRBV7-9 and TRBJ2-2, with TRBD2 matching 10 bases. Germline V gene data show CDR1 as SEHNR and CDR2 as FQNEAQ (reference sequence). CDR3 length: 15 amino acids. J gave up 6 bases and V 5 bases, and 6 bases lay outside the gene matches. DNA for the CDR3: TGTGCCAGCAGCCTCCACGGACTAGCGGCCGGGGAGCTGTTTTTT. Encoded protein: CASSLHGLAAGELFF.

This clonotype has ten or more counts. The chain has TRBV28 and TRBJ1-2, with D possibly matching TRBD1 (6 bases). Trimming took 5 bases from V and 2 from J, leaving 12 bases between them. CDR1 is MDHEN and CDR2 is SYDVKM in the germline V gene. The CDR3 extends over 14 amino acids. DNA for the CDR3: TGTGCCAGCAGTGACCGGACAGCGAACTATGGCTACACCTTC. Residues: CASSDRTANYGYTF.

This clonotype appeared a single time. The chain links TRBV20-1 to TRBJ1-5; weak D call: TRBD1 (5 bases). The V gene's germline CDR1 is DFQATT and CDR2 SNEGSKA (reference sequence). Trimming removed 5 bases from V and 4 bases from J, with 12 bases in between. The CDR3 is made up of 13 amino acids. The CDR3 bases are TGCAGTGCTGCTGACAGACTAAATCAGCCCCAGCATTTT. It encodes CSAADRLNQPQHF.

This clonotype came up many times. The DNA of the CDR3 is TGTGCCAGCATGAGGGACAGTAACTATGGCTACACCTTC. Translated, it gives CASMRDSNYGYTF. V gene TRBV2 combines with J gene TRBJ1-2; 7 bases line up with TRBD1. The CDR3 loop spans 13 amino acids. CDR1 and CDR2 from the germline V gene are SNHLY and FYNNEI. The trim removed 7 bases at V and 1 base at J, leaving 3 bases unmatched.

This clonotype was found many times. J is TRBJ2-1 and V is TRBV7-3; D possibly corresponds to TRBD2 (6 bases). With 5 bases removed from V and 4 bases from J, the gap between germline ends came to 15 bases. CDR1 and CDR2 (germline): SGHTA, FQGTGA. The CDR3 covers 15 residues. The CDR3 protein is CASSGGGMGYNEQFF. CDR3 in DNA: TGTGCCAGCAGCGGAGGCGGGATGGGTTACAATGAGCAGTTCTTC. Looking up the rest from reference TRBV7-3 and TRBJ2-1 gives the full variable domain: GAGVSQTPSNKVTEKGKYVELRCDPISGHTALYWYRQSLGQGPEFLIYFQGTGAADDSGLPNDRFFAVRPEGSVSTLKIQRTERGDSAVYLCASSGGGMGYNEQFFGPGTRLTVL.

This clonotype was observed a handful of times. This chain uses TRBV7-2 with TRBJ2-7, with D perhaps matching TRBD2 (5 bases). V lost 5 bases to trimming and J lost 7 bases, with 15 bases between them. The V gene's germline CDR1 is SGHTA and CDR2 FQGNSA. The CDR3 consists of 13 residues. The CDR3 protein is CASSASGIEEQYF. The DNA of the CDR3 is TGTGCCAGCAGCGCCTCGGGGATAGAAGAGCAGTACTTC.

This clonotype was detected only a few times. A much larger clone differs from this one at a single base, so this may be a read error. This rearrangement joins TRBV28 to TRBJ2-7, with 15 positions matching TRBD2. CDR1 is MDHEN, CDR2 SYDVKM, per germline. The CDR3 spans 15 residues. The CDR3, as DNA: TGTGCCAGCAGCCAAGGGACTAGCGGGGGGCACGAGCGGTACTTC. It codes for CASSQGTSGGHERYF.

This clonotype was seen just once. V usage is TRBV4-1 and J usage is TRBJ1-5, with 7 bases that match TRBD1. J lost 4 bases, V lost 0 bases, and 3 bases had no gene match. The germline V gene encodes CDR1 MGHRA and CDR2 YSYEKL. The CDR3 has 15 residues. CDR3 sequence reads: CASSQEPTGNQPQHF. As DNA, the CDR3 is TGCGCCAGCAGCCAAGAACCGACAGGGAATCAGCCCCAGCATTTT.

This clonotype has at least ten counts. The chain combines TRBV11-1 with TRBJ2-5, with D tentatively TRBD1 (5 bases). V lost 5 bases, J lost 3 bases, and 19 bases lay in between. This CDR3 is 16 amino acids long. Germline loops: CDR1 SGHAT, CDR2 FQDESV (reference sequence). CDR3 sequence reads: CASSPDIARKEETQYF. In DNA, the CDR3 is TGTGCCAGCAGCCCGGACATAGCACGAAAAGAAGAGACCCAGTACTTC.

This clonotype was detected many times. V gene TRBV6-1 combines with J gene TRBJ1-2, with 9 nucleotides matching TRBD1. The germline gives CDR1 MNHNS, CDR2 SASEGT. Trimming took 6 bases from V and 7 from J; bases not matched to a gene: 9. The CDR3 has 14 residues. The CDR3 region is CASSPQGAAPGYTF. CDR3 DNA: TGTGCCAGCAGCCCACAGGGGGCGGCCCCTGGCTACACCTTC.